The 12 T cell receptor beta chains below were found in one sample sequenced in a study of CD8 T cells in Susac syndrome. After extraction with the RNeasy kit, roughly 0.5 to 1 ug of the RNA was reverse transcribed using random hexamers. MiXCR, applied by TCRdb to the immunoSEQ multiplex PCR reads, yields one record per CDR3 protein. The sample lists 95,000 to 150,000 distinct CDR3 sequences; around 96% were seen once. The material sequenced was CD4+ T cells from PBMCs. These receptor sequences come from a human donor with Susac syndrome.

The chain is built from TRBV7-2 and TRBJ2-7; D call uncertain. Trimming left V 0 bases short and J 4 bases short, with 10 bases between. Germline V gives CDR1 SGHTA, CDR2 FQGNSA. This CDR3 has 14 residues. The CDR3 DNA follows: TGTGCCAGCAGCTTAGCGGAGAGGATGTACGAGCAGTACTTC. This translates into CASSLAERMYEQYF.

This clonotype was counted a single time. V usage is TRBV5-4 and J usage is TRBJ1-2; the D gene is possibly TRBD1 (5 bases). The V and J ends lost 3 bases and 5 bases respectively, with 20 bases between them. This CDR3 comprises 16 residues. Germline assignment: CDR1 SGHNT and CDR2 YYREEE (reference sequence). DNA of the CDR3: TGTGCCAGCAGCTCGAAGACAGCCCCCCGAGGGTATGGCTACACCTTC. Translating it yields CASSSKTAPRGYGYTF.

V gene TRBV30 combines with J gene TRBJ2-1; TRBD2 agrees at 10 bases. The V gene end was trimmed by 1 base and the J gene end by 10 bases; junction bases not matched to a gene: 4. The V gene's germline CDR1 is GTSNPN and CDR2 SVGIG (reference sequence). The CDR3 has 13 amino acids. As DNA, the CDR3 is TGTGCCTGGAGTGCTAGCGGGAGTGGGGAGCAGTTCTTC. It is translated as CAWSASGSGEQFF. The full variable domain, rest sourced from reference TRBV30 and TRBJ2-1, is SQTIHQWPATLVQPVGSPLSLECTVEGTSNPNLYWYRQAAGRGLQLLFYSVGIGQISSEVPQNLSASRPQDRQFILSSKKLLLSDSGFYLCAWSASGSGEQFFGPGTRLTVL.

The CDR3 DNA reads TGCAGCGTTGCCAGGGCCTACAATGAGCAGTTCTTC. It codes for CSVARAYNEQFF. The chain has TRBV29-1 and TRBJ2-1, with D perhaps matching TRBD1 (5 bases). CDR1 is SQVTM, CDR2 ANQGSEA, per germline. The CDR3 is made up of 12 amino acids. Trimming cost V 4 bases and J 2 bases, with 6 bases left between them.

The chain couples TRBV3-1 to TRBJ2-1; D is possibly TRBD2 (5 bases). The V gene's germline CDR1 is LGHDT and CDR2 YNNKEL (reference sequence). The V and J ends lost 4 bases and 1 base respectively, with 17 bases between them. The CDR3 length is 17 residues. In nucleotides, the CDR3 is TGTGCCAGCAGCCTCCTCGAGGGCGGCTTTTCCTACAATGAGCAGTTCTTC. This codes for CASSLLEGGFSYNEQFF.

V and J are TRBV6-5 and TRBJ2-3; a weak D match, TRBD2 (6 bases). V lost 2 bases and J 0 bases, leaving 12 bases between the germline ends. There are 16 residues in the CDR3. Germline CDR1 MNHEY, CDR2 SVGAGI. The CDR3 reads CASSYGGSTSTDTQYF. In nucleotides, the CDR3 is TGTGCCAGCAGTTACGGGGGGTCGACGAGCACAGATACGCAGTATTTT.

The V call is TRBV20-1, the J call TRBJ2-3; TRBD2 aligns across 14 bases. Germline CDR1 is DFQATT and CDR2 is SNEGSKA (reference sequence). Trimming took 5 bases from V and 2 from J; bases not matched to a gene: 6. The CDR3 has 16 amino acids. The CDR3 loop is CSAAGTSGGVTDTQYF. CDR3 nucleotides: TGCAGTGCTGCCGGGACTAGCGGGGGAGTCACAGATACGCAGTATTTT.

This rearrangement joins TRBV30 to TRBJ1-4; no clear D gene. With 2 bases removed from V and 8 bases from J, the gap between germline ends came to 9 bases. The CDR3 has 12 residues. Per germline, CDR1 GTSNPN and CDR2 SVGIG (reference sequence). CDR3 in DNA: TGTGCCTGGAGTTCTAATCCAGAAAAACTGTTTTTT. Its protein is CAWSSNPEKLFF.

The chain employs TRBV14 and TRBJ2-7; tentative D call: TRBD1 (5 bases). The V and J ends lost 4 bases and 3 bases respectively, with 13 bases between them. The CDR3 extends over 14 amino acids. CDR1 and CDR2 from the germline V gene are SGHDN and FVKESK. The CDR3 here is CASSPLTDYYEQYF. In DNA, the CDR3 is TGTGCCAGCAGCCCCCTGACAGATTACTACGAGCAGTACTTC.

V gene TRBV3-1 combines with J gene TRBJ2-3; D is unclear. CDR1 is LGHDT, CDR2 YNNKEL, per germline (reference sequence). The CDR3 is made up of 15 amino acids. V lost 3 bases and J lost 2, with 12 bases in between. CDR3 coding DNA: TGTGCCAGCAGCCATCCCGGCCTCCCCACAGATACGCAGTATTTT. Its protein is CASSHPGLPTDTQYF.

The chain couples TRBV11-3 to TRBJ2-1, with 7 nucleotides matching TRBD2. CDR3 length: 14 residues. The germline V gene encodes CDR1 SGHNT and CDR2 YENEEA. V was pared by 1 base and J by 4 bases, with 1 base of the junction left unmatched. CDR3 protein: CASSLVSGYNEQFF. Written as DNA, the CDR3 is TGTGCCAGCAGCTTAGTTAGCGGGTACAATGAGCAGTTCTTC.

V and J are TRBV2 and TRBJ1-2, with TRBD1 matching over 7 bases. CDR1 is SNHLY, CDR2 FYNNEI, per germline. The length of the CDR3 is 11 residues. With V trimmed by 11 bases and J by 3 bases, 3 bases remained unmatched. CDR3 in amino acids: CAGTGDYGYTF. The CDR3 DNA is TGTGCCGGCACAGGGGACTATGGCTACACCTTC.